The 5 T cell receptor beta chains in this list originate from one sample, sequenced in a study of shared clonotypes between healthy human individuals. Profiled with immunoSEQ multiplex PCR; TCRdb holds only in-frame clones, not every one. The repertoire consists of some 630,000 clones, with 72% occurring once and the leading ten covering approximately 1.8%. Sequencing input: memory CD4+ T cells sorted from blood. The subset denotes: CD45RA-negative fraction. The receptor source for this set is a woman aged 25 to 39 in good health.

The CDR3 protein is CAIRGTAYTEAFF. Here the CDR3 DNA reads TGTGCCATCAGAGGGACAGCCTACACTGAAGCTTTCTTT. The chain uses TRBV10-3 and TRBJ1-1; 7 nucleotides line up with TRBD1. V lost 6 bases and J lost 3; bases outside the gene matches: 4. CDR1 ENHRY and CDR2 SYGVKD come from the germline V gene. The CDR3 runs 13 residues.

The J gene is TRBJ2-7, the V gene TRBV6-1, with TRBD2 matching over 7 bases. The V gene end was trimmed by 3 bases and the J gene end by 0 bases; junction bases not matched to a gene: 5. The CDR3 extends over 15 amino acids. Germline V gene data show CDR1 as MNHNS and CDR2 as SASEGT. The CDR3 here is CASSDLGLPSYEQYF. The CDR3 DNA follows: TGTGCCAGCAGTGATCTGGGACTACCCTCCTACGAGCAGTACTTC.

This chain links TRBV7-9 with TRBJ2-2; 7 bases map to TRBD2. The CDR3 runs 17 residues. Germline CDR1 reads SEHNR; CDR2 reads FQNEAQ (reference sequence). Unmatched junction bases numbered 9, after V lost 1 base and J lost 4 bases. CDR3 nucleotides: TGTGCCAGCAGCTTAGGCTGGGAGGGGCTTTCCACCGGGGAGCTGTTTTTT. It is translated as CASSLGWEGLSTGELFF.

In its sample, this clone was seen a few times. This sequence joins TRBV5-4 and TRBJ1-2; D is uncertain. Trimming pared 1 base from V and 8 bases from J, leaving 9 bases between. There are 12 residues in the CDR3. The germline gives CDR1 SGHNT, CDR2 YYREEE (reference sequence). In DNA form, the CDR3 reads TGTGCCAGCAGCTTGCTGACTGGGGGCTACACCTTC. This gives the protein CASSLLTGGYTF.

The chain couples TRBV19 to TRBJ1-2; possible D gene TRBD1, 5 bases. The CDR3 consists of 15 residues. The V and J ends lost 7 bases and 0 bases respectively, with 15 bases between them. Germline CDR1 reads LNHDA; CDR2 reads SQIVND (reference sequence). CDR3: CASMAPDRANYGYTF. CDR3 DNA sequence: TGTGCCAGTATGGCCCCAGACAGAGCTAACTATGGCTACACCTTC.